The clone carrying this TCR beta chain was seen ten or more times. The entry originates in a study of T cells in Graves' hyperthyroidism and ophthalmopathy. Regions amplified from RNA transcripts were the TCR beta CDR3 regions. HTBI primers were employed in a first-round RT-PCR of the TCR CDR3. TCRdb ran MiXCR on the multiplex PCR reads and lists one entry per CDR3 protein. The sample lists a few hundred thousand distinct CDR3 sequences, about a sixth occurring once. CDR3 length equals 18 residues. J lost 2 bases, V lost 6 bases, and 13 bases had no gene match. From germline, CDR1 is MDHEN and CDR2 SYDVKM.

This sequence was found in a woman in her twenties or thirties with Graves' hyperthyroidism. The sample comprised blood. V gene TRBV28 combines with J gene TRBJ2-3; 11 nucleotides match TRBD2. The CDR3 bases are TGTGCCAGCAGGTACAAAGGACTAGCGGGCCCGTACACAGATACGCAGTATTTT. It encodes CASRYKGLAGPYTDTQYF.